Following are 17 T cell receptor beta chains from one sample sequenced in a study of cytomegalovirus exposure and HLA in healthy donors. 60 Vbeta and 13 Jbeta primers were used in PCR. The method was immunoSEQ multiplex PCR; TCRdb's version includes in-frame clones alone and lacks a portion of them. This sample has 130,000 or so clones, with around 85% found just once. Material: PBMCs. The receptors originated from a woman in her 30s in good health and CMV-seropositive.

The V and J genes are TRBV6-5 and TRBJ2-1, with TRBD2 as a possible D gene (6 bases). V dropped 5 bases and J dropped 0 bases, with 8 bases sitting between them. The germline V gene has CDR1 MNHEY and CDR2 SVGAGI. The CDR3 covers 14 residues. The CDR3 DNA follows: TGTGCCAGCAGTGCGGGGAGCTCCTACAATGAGCAGTTCTTC. This encodes CASSAGSSYNEQFF.

The chain employs TRBV27 and TRBJ2-7; 9 nucleotides align to TRBD1. This CDR3 has 15 residues. The germline V gene encodes CDR1 MNHEY and CDR2 SMNVEV (reference sequence). V lost 5 bases, J lost 3 bases, and 8 bases stayed unmatched. CDR3 residues: CASSPGTGLFYEQYF. The CDR3, as DNA: TGTGCCAGCAGTCCCGGGACAGGGCTGTTCTACGAGCAGTACTTC.

This clone is a singleton in its sample. V and J are TRBV15 and TRBJ2-2; D is perhaps TRBD1 (5 bases). Looked up from germline, CDR1 is LNHNV and CDR2 is YYDKDF (reference sequence). Trimming cost V 5 bases and J 0 bases, with 7 bases left between them. The CDR3 loop spans 14 amino acids. The CDR3 DNA sequence: TGTGCCACCAGCCGACAGACGAACACCGGGGAGCTGTTTTTT. This encodes CATSRQTNTGELFF.

This clone occurred once. This chain uses TRBV30 with TRBJ1-1, with TRBD1 matching over 8 bases. This CDR3 comprises 13 residues. Germline CDR1 GTSNPN, CDR2 SVGIG (reference sequence). Trimming took 3 bases from V and 0 from J; bases not matched to a gene: 0. The DNA for the CDR3 is TGTGCCTGGAGACAGGGGGTGAACACTGAAGCTTTCTTT. This translates into CAWRQGVNTEAFF.

This sequence joins TRBV28 and TRBJ1-2, with TRBD1 as a possible D gene (5 bases). CDR3 length: 16 residues. Germline-derived CDR1 and CDR2 are MDHEN and SYDVKM. The V end was cut by 5 bases, the J end by 4 bases, with 20 bases between. The CDR3 protein is CASSMTGTGGSYGYTF. CDR3 nucleotides: TGTGCCAGCAGTATGACCGGGACCGGGGGGTCCTATGGCTACACCTTC.

This clone occurred a few times. At one of its ends the junction is not consistent with the germline gene, which may arise from a read error. The gene calls are TRBV18 and TRBJ2-5, with 9 nucleotides matching TRBD2. This CDR3 has 15 residues. Per the germline V gene, CDR1 is KGHSH and CDR2 is LQKENI. This CDR3 is CASSVLAGPQVTQYF. CDR3 nucleotide sequence: TGTGCCAGCTCAGTCCTAGCGGGACCTCAAGTGACCCAGTACTTC.

The rearrangement joins TRBV2 to TRBJ1-5, with D maybe TRBD1 (5 bases). V lost 8 bases and J lost 0, with 14 bases in between. This CDR3 is built from 15 residues. Germline V lookup: CDR1 SNHLY, CDR2 FYNNEI. CDR3 sequence: CASSPRDYSNQPQHF. The CDR3 DNA follows: TGTGCCAGCTCGCCCCGGGACTATAGCAATCAGCCCCAGCATTTT.

DNA for the CDR3: TGTGCCAGCAGTTTCCCAGGGGTGGGCTCCTACAATGAGCAGTTCTTC. Translated: CASSFPGVGSYNEQFF. This chain links TRBV27 with TRBJ2-1; TRBD1 is a possible D gene (6 bases). Per germline, CDR1 MNHEY and CDR2 SMNVEV (reference sequence). CDR3 length: 16 amino acids. The V end was cut by 3 bases, the J end by 0 bases, with 12 bases between.

The V and J genes are TRBV11-2 and TRBJ2-2; tentative D call: TRBD1 (6 bases). This CDR3 is 16 amino acids long. CDR1 and CDR2 (germline): SGHAT, FQNNGV. Trimming shortened V by 3 bases and J by 4 bases, and 15 bases separated the two germline ends. CDR3 in amino acids: CASSFVTGFFTGELFF. CDR3 in DNA: TGTGCCAGCAGCTTTGTGACAGGTTTTTTCACCGGGGAGCTGTTTTTT.

V and J are TRBV11-1 and TRBJ2-3; maybe TRBD2 (6 bases). The CDR3 totals 15 residues. V lost 3 bases and J 0 bases, leaving 10 bases between the germline ends. CDR1 SGHAT and CDR2 FQDESV come from the germline V gene (reference sequence). In DNA form, the CDR3 reads TGTGCCAGCAGCTTTTACGGGACTAGCACAGATACGCAGTATTTT. It codes for CASSFYGTSTDTQYF.

V is TRBV7-6 and J is TRBJ2-7, with a possible D match to TRBD2 (5 bases). The germline V gene encodes CDR1 SGHVS and CDR2 FNYEAQ. This CDR3 contains 15 residues. V lost 7 bases to trimming and J lost 3 bases, with 19 bases between them. CDR3 residues: CASTSDPGGGYEQYF. CDR3 sequence (DNA): TGTGCCAGCACCTCTGATCCCGGTGGAGGCTACGAGCAGTACTTC.

V gene TRBV6-4 combines with J gene TRBJ1-5; the D is unclear. Deletions cut 3 bases from V and 4 bases from J, with 7 bases between. This CDR3 has 13 amino acids. From germline, CDR1 is MRHNA and CDR2 SNTAGT. CDR3 DNA: TGTGCCAGCAGTGAAGAGGAGAATCAGCCCCAGCATTTT. Its translation is CASSEEENQPQHF.

In this sample, this clone turned up a few times. V usage is TRBV19 and J usage is TRBJ1-1, with a weak D call TRBD1 (6 bases). Between the trimmed V and J ends, which lost 9 bases and 6 bases, there was a span of 17 bases. CDR3 size: 13 residues. Per germline, CDR1 LNHDA and CDR2 SQIVND (reference sequence). The DNA of the CDR3 is TGTGCCAGCCGACAGGCTAGGGGCGCTGAAGCTTTCTTT. It yields the protein CASRQARGAEAFF.

The J gene is TRBJ1-6, the V gene TRBV7-2; D remains ambiguous. The CDR3 is made up of 13 amino acids. The V gene lost 4 bases and the J gene lost 7 bases, with 8 bases spanning the gap. Germline values: CDR1 SGHTA, CDR2 FQGNSA. Here the CDR3 reads CASSSNYNSPLHF. Written as DNA, the CDR3 is TGTGCCAGCAGCTCTAACTACAATTCACCCCTCCACTTT. The entire variable domain, with the rest obtained from reference TRBV7-2 and TRBJ1-6, is as follows: GAGVSQSPSNKVTEKGKDVELRCDPISGHTALYWYRQSLGQGLEFLIYFQGNSAPDKSGLPSDRFSAERTGGSVSTLTIQRTQQEDSAVYLCASSSNYNSPLHFGNGTRLTVT.

The chain recombines TRBV19 with TRBJ2-2; tentatively, D is TRBD1 (7 bases). The CDR3 totals 15 residues. Deletions cut 3 bases from V and 6 bases from J, with 14 bases between. Germline values: CDR1 LNHDA, CDR2 SQIVND (reference sequence). CDR3 region: CASSIRPRGAGELFF. In DNA form, the CDR3 reads TGTGCCAGTAGTATTAGGCCCAGGGGGGCCGGGGAGCTGTTTTTT.

The rearrangement links TRBV6-5 to TRBJ2-7, with D possibly TRBD2 on 6 matching bases. This CDR3 comprises 14 residues. CDR1 is MNHEY, CDR2 SVGAGI, per germline. Trimming stripped 4 bases from V and 1 base from J, with 11 bases between. For the CDR3, the DNA is TGTGCCAGCAGTTTTCAGCGGGTATCCTACGAGCAGTACTTC. It is translated as CASSFQRVSYEQYF.

The V call is TRBV6-4, the J call TRBJ1-6, with 7 positions matching TRBD1. The CDR3 runs to 13 residues. Germline CDR1 and CDR2: MRHNA and SNTAGT. V trimming: 8 bases; J trimming: 12 bases; junction bases outside the gene matches: 10. CDR3 DNA sequence: TGTGCCAGCGGCCGGGACAGCAAGGGACCCCTCCACTTT. Residues: CASGRDSKGPLHF.